The 32 T cell receptor beta chains below were found in one sample sequenced in a study of blood T cell repertoires in COVID-19. Produced via immunoSEQ multiplex PCR; TCRdb's table is partial and in-frame only. The data contain more than 20,000 clones, 90% of them singletons. The material sequenced was peripheral blood. The receptor set was obtained from a man in his 70s with acute or convalescent COVID-19.

V gene TRBV5-4 combines with J gene TRBJ2-5; unclear D gene. Germline CDR1 is SGHNT and CDR2 is YYREEE (reference sequence). The CDR3 totals 15 residues. V lost 2 bases and J 0 bases, leaving 11 bases between the germline ends. As DNA, the CDR3 is TGTGCCAGCAGCTTAATATCAGCGCACCAAGAGACCCAGTACTTC. It specifies CASSLISAHQETQYF.

The chain couples TRBV19 to TRBJ1-2; 11 bases match TRBD1. Germline V lookup: CDR1 LNHDA, CDR2 SQIVND (reference sequence). Losses at the gene ends were 1 base for V and 4 bases for J; bases not matched to a gene: 2. There are 15 residues in the CDR3. The CDR3 DNA reads TGTGCCAGTAGTATAGCCGGGACAGGGGGCTATGGCTACACCTTC. Protein product: CASSIAGTGGYGYTF. The full variable domain, its missing parts supplied by reference TRBV19 and TRBJ1-2, is DGGITQSPKYLFRKEGQNVTLSCEQNLNHDAMYWYRQDPGQGLRLIYYSQIVNDFQKGDIAEGYSVSREKKESFPLTVTSAQKNPTAFYLCASSIAGTGGYGYTFGSGTRLTVV.

The chain combines TRBV4-3 with TRBJ1-1, with D tentatively TRBD1 (6 bases). This CDR3 has 17 amino acids. With 1 base removed from V and 4 bases from J, the gap between germline ends came to 19 bases. The germline V gene has CDR1 LGHNA and CDR2 YSLEER. The CDR3 here is CASSQGISGAWGTEAFF. DNA of the CDR3: TGCGCCAGCAGCCAAGGAATATCAGGGGCTTGGGGCACTGAAGCTTTCTTT.

The gene calls are TRBV9 and TRBJ1-3, with TRBD1 identical over 9 bases. Germline assignment: CDR1 SGDLS and CDR2 YYNGEE. The CDR3 consists of 17 residues. J gave up 2 bases and V 1 base, and 7 bases lay outside the gene matches. CDR3 bases: TGTGCCAGCAGCGTACAAGGGACAGGGTATGCTGGAAACACCATATATTTT. This gives the protein CASSVQGTGYAGNTIYF.

CDR3 DNA: TGTGCCAGCTCCCCATCCCCTGGCGGCCGAACCGGGGAGCTGTTTTTT. Translated: CASSPSPGGRTGELFF. This chain uses TRBV18 with TRBJ2-2; D is ambiguous. The germline gives CDR1 KGHSH, CDR2 LQKENI. The CDR3 has 16 residues. The ends were cut back, 6 bases at V and 5 bases at J, with 19 bases in the middle.

The chain recombines TRBV9 with TRBJ2-3, with TRBD1 identical over 8 bases. The V gene end was trimmed by 0 bases and the J gene end by 3 bases; junction bases not matched to a gene: 3. The CDR3 is 15 residues long. Germline CDR1 is SGDLS and CDR2 is YYNGEE. The CDR3 loop is CASSVGTGQTDTQYF. The CDR3 nucleotides are TGTGCCAGCAGCGTAGGGACAGGGCAAACAGATACGCAGTATTTT.

The chain links TRBV7-9 to TRBJ1-1; 7 bases match TRBD1. Germline loops: CDR1 SEHNR, CDR2 FQNEAQ (reference sequence). Trimming cost V 9 bases and J 5 bases; bases outside gene matches: 6. The CDR3 is 12 residues long. The CDR3 region is CASGQALTEAFF. DNA of the CDR3: TGTGCCAGTGGACAGGCTCTAACTGAAGCTTTCTTT.

This chain links TRBV5-1 with TRBJ1-2, with 7 bases lining up with TRBD1. This CDR3 region has 15 residues. The V and J ends lost 3 bases and 0 bases, in that order; junction bases with no gene match: 5. Germline CDR1 reads SGHRS; CDR2 reads YFSETQ. The CDR3 loop is CASSWGQSPNYGYTF. The CDR3 DNA follows: TGCGCCAGCAGCTGGGGACAGTCCCCTAACTATGGCTACACCTTC.

The V and J genes are TRBV3-1 (or the pseudogene TRBV3-2) and TRBJ2-3; D is uncertain. From germline, CDR1 is LGHDT and CDR2 YNNKEL (reference sequence). Trimming took 8 bases from V and 4 from J, leaving 4 bases between them. The CDR3 is 10 residues long. The CDR3 coding sequence is TGTGCCAGCGGAGCAGATACGCAGTATTTT. It translates to CASGADTQYF.

This chain uses TRBV25-1 with TRBJ1-1; a possible D gene is TRBD1 (5 bases). V was shortened by 2 bases and J by 4 bases, with 11 bases between the two germline ends. The CDR3 is 14 amino acids. Germline V CDR1 and CDR2: MGHDK, SYGVNS. The CDR3 here is CASSERDWGTEAFF. The CDR3 DNA sequence: TGTGCCAGCAGTGAAAGGGACTGGGGCACTGAAGCTTTCTTT.

The V call is TRBV2, the J call TRBJ1-5; D perhaps matches TRBD1 (5 bases). Trimming removed 2 bases at V and 2 bases at J, with 7 bases between. The germline CDR1 and CDR2 sequences are SNHLY and FYNNEI. CDR3 size: 14 residues. The CDR3 loop is CASSEQGRNQPQHF. CDR3 bases: TGTGCCAGCAGTGAACAGGGCCGCAATCAGCCCCAGCATTTT.

V usage is TRBV29-1 and J usage is TRBJ1-1; 10 bases match TRBD1. The V gene's germline CDR1 is SQVTM and CDR2 ANQGSEA. This CDR3 is built from 13 residues. The V and J ends lost 7 bases and 3 bases, in that order; junction bases with no gene match: 5. The CDR3 here is CSGDRGADTEAFF. The CDR3 nucleotides read TGCAGCGGGGACAGGGGCGCCGACACTGAAGCTTTCTTT.

The chain joins TRBV19 to TRBJ2-7; D perhaps matches TRBD2 (6 bases). Germline CDR1 is LNHDA and CDR2 is SQIVND (reference sequence). Trimming shortened V by 6 bases and J by 2 bases, and 20 bases separated the two germline ends. This CDR3 has 16 amino acids. The chain's CDR3 is CASSAGIRDSPYEQYF. The CDR3, as DNA: TGTGCCAGTAGCGCGGGAATCCGGGACTCACCCTACGAGCAGTACTTC.

V usage is TRBV2 and J usage is TRBJ1-4; 11 bases are shared with TRBD1. J lost 6 bases, V lost 3 bases, and 3 bases had no gene match. CDR3 length equals 15 residues. CDR1 and CDR2 (germline): SNHLY, FYNNEI. The CDR3 DNA reads as TGTGCCAGCAGTGATACGGGACAGGGGGATGAAAAACTGTTTTTT. This encodes CASSDTGQGDEKLFF. The full variable domain, with the rest looked up from reference TRBV2 and TRBJ1-4, is EPEVTQTPSHQVTQMGQEVILRCVPISNHLYFYWYRQILGQKVEFLVSFYNNEISEKSEIFDDQFSVERPDGSNFTLKIRSTKLEDSAMYFCASSDTGQGDEKLFFGSGTQLSVL.

CDR3 loop: CASGRLAGGGPEQYF. In DNA, the CDR3 is TGTGCTAGTGGTCGATTAGCGGGAGGTGGTCCTGAGCAGTACTTC. The chain employs TRBV12-5 and TRBJ2-7; the match to TRBD2 covers 10 bases. The CDR3 has 15 amino acids. From germline, CDR1 is LGHNT and CDR2 FRNRAP. The ends lost 5 bases at V and 7 bases at J; junction bases unmatched: 11.

This sequence joins TRBV29-1 and TRBJ2-1; a possible D gene is TRBD2 (6 bases). The ends were cut back, 4 bases at V and 7 bases at J, with 14 bases in the middle. Germline CDR1 and CDR2: SQVTM and ANQGSEA. The CDR3 extends over 13 amino acids. CDR3 in amino acids: CSVVGGRRNEQFF. CDR3 nucleotide sequence: TGCAGCGTTGTTGGTGGGAGGAGGAATGAGCAGTTCTTC.

V usage is TRBV5-1 and J usage is TRBJ1-4; TRBD1 is a possible D gene (6 bases). Germline CDR1 and CDR2: SGHRS and YFSETQ. Trimming cost V 1 base and J 2 bases, with 12 bases left between them. The CDR3 extends over 16 amino acids. The CDR3 reads CASSLIQGSTNEKLFF. The DNA of the CDR3 is TGCGCCAGCAGCTTGATCCAGGGGAGTACTAATGAAAAACTGTTTTTT.

This chain connects TRBV6-5 to TRBJ2-5, with TRBD1 matching 7 bases. Germline V gives CDR1 MNHEY, CDR2 SVGAGI. The CDR3 length is 15 residues. Trimming at V came to 8 bases and at J to 5 bases, leaving 14 bases not matched to a gene. CDR3 amino acids: CASRSARQGRETQYF. The CDR3 DNA follows: TGTGCCAGCCGCTCCGCCCGACAGGGTAGGGAGACCCAGTACTTC.

Here the CDR3 DNA reads TGTGCCATCAGGGGACAGGAAAGGGGCTACACCTTC. This sequence encodes CAIRGQERGYTF. The chain carries TRBV10-3 and TRBJ1-2, with TRBD1 matching over 8 bases. The CDR3 has 12 residues. V was pared by 6 bases and J by 8 bases, with 5 bases of the junction left unmatched. Germline V lookup: CDR1 ENHRY, CDR2 SYGVKD.

This chain links TRBV11-2 with TRBJ2-1; 8 bases align to TRBD1. CDR3 length: 16 amino acids. Trimming cost V 8 bases and J 0 bases; bases outside gene matches: 9. Germline CDR1 is SGHAT and CDR2 is FQNNGV. DNA of the CDR3: TGTGCCAGCGGAACTTACAGGGGGAGCTCCTACAATGAGCAGTTCTTC. Translating gives CASGTYRGSSYNEQFF.

This sequence joins TRBV5-1 and TRBJ2-3, with 8 bases that match TRBD1. This CDR3 comprises 17 residues. Germline V gene lookup returns CDR1 SGHRS and CDR2 YFSETQ. The V segment lost 4 bases and the J segment 6 bases; nucleotides outside the gene matches: 16. CDR3 sequence: CASSGGLDRVTIDTQYF. DNA of the CDR3: TGCGCCAGCAGCGGAGGGTTGGACAGGGTGACAATTGATACGCAGTATTTT.

The chain has TRBV14 and TRBJ2-1, with D hard to call. The CDR3 spans 15 residues. Germline CDR1 is SGHDN and CDR2 is FVKESK. The V and J ends lost 0 bases and 1 base respectively, with 7 bases between them. CDR3 sequence (DNA): TGTGCCAGCAGCCAAGAATCCTTTTCCTACAATGAGCAGTTCTTC. Protein sequence: CASSQESFSYNEQFF.

V is TRBV2 and J is TRBJ1-6, with unresolved D. This CDR3 contains 15 residues. V was clipped by 2 bases and J by 10 bases, with 15 bases between them. Looked up from germline, CDR1 is SNHLY and CDR2 is FYNNEI. The CDR3 DNA reads TGTGCCAGCAGTGAACGGCGGCCACGGTGGTCACCCCTCCACTTT. Amino acid sequence: CASSERRPRWSPLHF.

This chain joins TRBV10-2 and TRBJ2-1, with 11 bases that match TRBD1. With 5 bases clipped from V and 9 bases from J, the junction kept 6 bases outside the gene matches. The germline V gene encodes CDR1 WSHSY and CDR2 SAAADI. The CDR3 spans 14 residues. The CDR3 bases are TGCGCCAGCAGTAAAGGACAGGGGGCGGTTGAGCAGTTCTTC. It translates to CASSKGQGAVEQFF.

The genes are TRBV14 and TRBJ2-3; TRBD2 matches at 7 bases. V trimming: 4 bases; J trimming: 3 bases; junction bases outside the gene matches: 10. The V gene's germline CDR1 is SGHDN and CDR2 FVKESK. The CDR3 is 16 amino acids. CDR3 amino acids: CASSPTAGEKTDTQYF. CDR3 nucleotides: TGTGCCAGCAGCCCCACCGCGGGAGAGAAAACAGATACGCAGTATTTT.

This chain joins TRBV6-2 or TRBV6-3 and TRBJ1-4; a weak D match, TRBD1 (6 bases). This CDR3 has 14 amino acids. Germline V CDR1 and CDR2: MNHEY, SVGEGT. V lost 5 bases to trimming and J lost 6 bases, with 13 bases between them. CDR3 sequence (DNA): TGTGCCAGCAGTCGACAGGACGGACATGAAAAACTGTTTTTT. This translates into CASSRQDGHEKLFF.

V is TRBV7-2 and J is TRBJ2-7; tentatively, D is TRBD2 (6 bases). Germline V lookup: CDR1 SGHTA, CDR2 FQGNSA. V lost 0 bases to trimming and J lost 2 bases, with 8 bases between them. The CDR3 loop spans 14 amino acids. CDR3 region: CASSLASGPYEQYF. In DNA form, the CDR3 reads TGTGCCAGCAGCTTAGCTAGCGGACCCTACGAGCAGTACTTC.

The rearrangement uses TRBV5-4 and TRBJ2-7, with D possibly TRBD2 on 6 matching bases. Germline V gene lookup returns CDR1 SGHNT and CDR2 YYREEE (reference sequence). V was shortened by 3 bases and J by 7 bases, with 14 bases between the two germline ends. The CDR3 runs to 13 residues. CDR3 coding DNA: TGTGCCAGCAGCTCCGGAGGGTCTGGGGAGCAGTACTTC. This translates into CASSSGGSGEQYF. Variable domain in full (rest from reference TRBV5-4 and TRBJ2-7): ETGVTQSPTHLIKTRGQQVTLRCSSQSGHNTVSWYQQALGQGPQFIFQYYREEENGRGNFPPRFSGLQFPNYSSELNVNALELDDSALYLCASSSGGSGEQYFGPGTRLTVT.

The gene calls are TRBV7-2 and TRBJ2-3; 12 positions agree with TRBD2. The CDR3 runs 16 residues. CDR1 and CDR2 (germline): SGHTA, FQGNSA. V lost 5 bases to trimming and J lost 6 bases; unmatched junction nucleotides: 9. The CDR3 reads CASSRRLAGAGDTQYF. The CDR3 DNA reads TGTGCCAGCAGCAGGAGACTAGCGGGAGCAGGGGATACGCAGTATTTT.

The chain combines TRBV28 with TRBJ1-1; D uncertain. Trimming removed 5 bases from V and 5 bases from J, with 12 bases in between. Looked up from germline, CDR1 is MDHEN and CDR2 is SYDVKM. CDR3 length: 13 residues. The CDR3 nucleotides read TGTGCCAGCAGTCTCCGGACTGTTACTGAAGCTTTCTTT. This sequence encodes CASSLRTVTEAFF.

The rearrangement uses TRBV18 and TRBJ2-3, with 9 bases identical to TRBD2. The CDR3 loop spans 16 amino acids. After removal of 1 base from V and 2 bases from J, the junction contained 4 bases not matched to a gene. Germline assignment: CDR1 KGHSH and CDR2 LQKENI. The CDR3 DNA sequence: TGTGCCAGCTCACCACTAGCGGGAGTTTTCACAGATACGCAGTATTTT. Residues: CASSPLAGVFTDTQYF. Looking up the rest from reference TRBV18 and TRBJ2-3 gives the full variable domain: NAGVMQNPRHLVRRRGQEARLRCSPMKGHSHVYWYRQLPEEGLKFMVYLQKENIIDESGMPKERFSAEFPKEGPSILRIQQVVRGDSAAYFCASSPLAGVFTDTQYFGPGTRLTVL.

The chain employs TRBV27 and TRBJ1-5; D uncertain. The CDR3 consists of 14 residues. Germline V gene data show CDR1 as MNHEY and CDR2 as SMNVEV (reference sequence). The V and J ends lost 2 bases and 7 bases respectively, with 12 bases between them. The CDR3 region is CASSLEGLGQPQHF. CDR3 bases: TGTGCCAGCAGTTTAGAGGGTTTAGGACAGCCCCAGCATTTT.